A selection of T cell receptor beta chains follows, all from one sample in a study of neurological immune-mediated disorders. TCRdb ran MiXCR on the 5' RACE reads and lists one entry per CDR3 protein. The sample has about 82,000 distinct CDR3 sequences; roughly 2.6% are singletons. Source material: PBMCs. The receptors shown here come from a woman aged 25 to 39 with multiple sclerosis. The CDR3 runs from the conserved cysteine through the conserved F or W. A D gene is named only where the DNA matches it firmly. For some rows the clone size is stated as once, few or many, or as a class when expanded; others skip it.

J gene,D gene,V gene,clone size,CDR3 DNA,CDR3 protein
TRBJ2-3,TRBD1,TRBV20-1,many,TGCAGTGCTGTCGGGACAGGGGGCCTGGATACGCAGTATTTT,CSAVGTGGLDTQYF
TRBJ2-7,TRBD1,TRBV12-3/TRBV12-4,many,TGTGCCAGCAGTCTCCAGGGACAGTACGAGCAGTACTTC,CASSLQGQYEQYF
TRBJ1-1,-,TRBV5-1,many,TGCGCCAGCAGCCCGGCCGAAGGAAACACTGAAGCTTTCTTT,CASSPAEGNTEAFF
TRBJ2-7,TRBD2,TRBV20-1,many,TGCAGTGCTACGACTAGCGGACGTTCCTACGAGCAGTACTTC,CSATTSGRSYEQYF
TRBJ2-3,TRBD1,TRBV28,-,TGTGCCAGCAGTTCGCCGGGACAGGTACCAGATACGCAGTATTTT,CASSSPGQVPDTQYF
TRBJ2-3,TRBD2,TRBV20-1,many,TGCAGTGCTAGCATCGCCACGAGTAGCGGGAGAGCAGATACGCAGTATTTT,CSASIATSSGRADTQYF
TRBJ2-4,-,TRBV7-2,many,TGTGCCAGCAGCTTAGGGCAGCGGGTGGTTAAAAACATTCAGTACTTC,CASSLGQRVVKNIQYF
TRBJ2-5,-,TRBV20-1,many,TGCAGTGCTAGAGATCATGCTAGCGAAGAGACCCAGTACTTC,CSARDHASEETQYF
TRBJ2-5,-,TRBV15,many,TGTGCCACCAGCAGCAACAGGGACCAGACCCAGTACTTC,CATSSNRDQTQYF
TRBJ2-7,TRBD2,TRBV5-1,many,TGCGCCAGCAGCCACCAGACTAGCGGATCGCCAGAGCAGTACTTC,CASSHQTSGSPEQYF
TRBJ1-2,-,TRBV10-3,many,TGTGCCATCAGCGGGGACGGCTACTATGGCTACACCTTC,CAISGDGYYGYTF